This T cell receptor (beta chain) was profiled in a study of blood T cell repertoires in COVID-19. The CDR3 consists of 17 residues. Trimming took 4 bases from V and 2 from J; bases not matched to a gene: 8. Germline loops: CDR1 SGDLS, CDR2 YYNGEE. This table comes from immunoSEQ multiplex PCR, and its TCRdb copy is limited to in-frame clones, with some not included. The sample gives 70,000 or so clones, 76% of which show up once; approximately 15% is in the top ten. The chain employs TRBV9 and TRBJ1-6; TRBD1 agrees at 8 bases. The sequenced material came from peripheral blood. The receptor's source is a man in his 60s with COVID-19, enrolled during active disease. In DNA form, the CDR3 reads TGTGCCAGCAGCCAAGGACAGGGTTACCCCTATAATTCACCCCTCCACTTT. Protein sequence: CASSQGQGYPYNSPLHF.